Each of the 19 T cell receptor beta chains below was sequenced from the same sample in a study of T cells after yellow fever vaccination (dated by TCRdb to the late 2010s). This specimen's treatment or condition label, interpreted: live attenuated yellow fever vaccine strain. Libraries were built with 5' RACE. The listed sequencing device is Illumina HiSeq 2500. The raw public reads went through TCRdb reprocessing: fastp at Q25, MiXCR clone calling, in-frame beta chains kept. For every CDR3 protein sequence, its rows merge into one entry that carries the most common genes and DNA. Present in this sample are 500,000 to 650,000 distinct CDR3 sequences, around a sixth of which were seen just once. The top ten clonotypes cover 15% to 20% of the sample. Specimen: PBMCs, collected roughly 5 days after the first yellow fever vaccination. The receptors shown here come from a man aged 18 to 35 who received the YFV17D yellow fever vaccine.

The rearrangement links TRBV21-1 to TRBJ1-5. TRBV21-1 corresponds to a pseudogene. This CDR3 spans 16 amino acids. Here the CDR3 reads CASSNERGVRSQPQHF. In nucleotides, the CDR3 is TGTGCCAGCAGCAACGAGCGGGGGGTTCGGAGTCAGCCCCAGCATTTT.

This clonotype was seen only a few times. This CDR3 is CASNPGILSTDTQYF. Written as DNA, the CDR3 is TGTGCCAGCAACCCCGGGATCCTTAGCACAGATACGCAGTATTTT. This sequence joins TRBV2 and TRBJ2-3, with TRBD2 as a possible D gene (5 bases). This CDR3 spans 15 amino acids. Trimming removed 7 bases from V and 0 bases from J, with 14 bases in between. The V gene's germline CDR1 is SNHLY and CDR2 FYNNEI.

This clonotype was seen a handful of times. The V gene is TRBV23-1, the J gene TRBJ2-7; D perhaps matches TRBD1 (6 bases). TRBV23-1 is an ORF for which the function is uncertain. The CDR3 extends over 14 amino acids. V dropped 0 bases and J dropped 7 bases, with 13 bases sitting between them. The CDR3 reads CASSQSDRPLEQYV. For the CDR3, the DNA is TGCGCCAGCAGTCAATCGGACAGACCCCTGGAGCAGTACGTC.

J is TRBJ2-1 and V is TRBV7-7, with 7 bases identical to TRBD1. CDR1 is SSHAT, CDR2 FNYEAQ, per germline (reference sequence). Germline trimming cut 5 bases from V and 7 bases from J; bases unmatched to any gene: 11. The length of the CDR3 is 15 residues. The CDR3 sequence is CASSPQGSHGNEQFF. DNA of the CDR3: TGTGCCAGCAGCCCACAGGGGTCCCATGGGAATGAGCAGTTCTTC.

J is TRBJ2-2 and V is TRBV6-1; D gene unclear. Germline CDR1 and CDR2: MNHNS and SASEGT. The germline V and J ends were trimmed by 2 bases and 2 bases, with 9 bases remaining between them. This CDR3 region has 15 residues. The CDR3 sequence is CASSEWPGNTGELFF. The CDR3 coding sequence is TGTGCCAGCAGTGAATGGCCCGGTAACACCGGGGAGCTGTTTTTT.

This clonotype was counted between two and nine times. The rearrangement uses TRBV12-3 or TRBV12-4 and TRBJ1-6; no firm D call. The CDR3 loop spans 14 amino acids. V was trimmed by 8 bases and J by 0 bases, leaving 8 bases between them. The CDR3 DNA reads TGTGCCAGCTTCTCGGGCTCCTATAATTCACCCCTCCACTTT. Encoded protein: CASFSGSYNSPLHF.

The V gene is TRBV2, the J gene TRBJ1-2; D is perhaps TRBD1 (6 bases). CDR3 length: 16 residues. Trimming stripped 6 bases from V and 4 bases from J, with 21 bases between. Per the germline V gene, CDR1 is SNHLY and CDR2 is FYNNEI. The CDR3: CASSLTGPIAFYGYTF. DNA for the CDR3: TGTGCCAGCAGCCTGACAGGCCCAATAGCTTTCTATGGCTACACCTTC.

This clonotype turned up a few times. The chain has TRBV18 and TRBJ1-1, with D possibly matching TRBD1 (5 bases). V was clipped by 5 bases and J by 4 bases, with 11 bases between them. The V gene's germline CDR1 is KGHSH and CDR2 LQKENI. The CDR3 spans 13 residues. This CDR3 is CASSELGATEAFF. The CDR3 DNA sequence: TGTGCCAGCTCAGAATTAGGGGCCACTGAAGCTTTCTTT.

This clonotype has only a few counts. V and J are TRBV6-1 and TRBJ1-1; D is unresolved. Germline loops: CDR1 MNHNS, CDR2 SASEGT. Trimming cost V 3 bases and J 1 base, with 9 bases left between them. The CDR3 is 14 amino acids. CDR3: CASSETLPNTEAFF. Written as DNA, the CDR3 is TGTGCCAGCAGTGAGACCCTCCCGAACACTGAAGCTTTCTTT.

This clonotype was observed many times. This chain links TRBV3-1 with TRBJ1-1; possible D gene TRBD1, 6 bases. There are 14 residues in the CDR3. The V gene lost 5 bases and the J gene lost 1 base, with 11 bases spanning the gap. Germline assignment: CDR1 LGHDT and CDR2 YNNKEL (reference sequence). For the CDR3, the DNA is TGTGCCAGCAGCACGACAGGAACGAACACTGAAGCTTTCTTT. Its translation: CASSTTGTNTEAFF. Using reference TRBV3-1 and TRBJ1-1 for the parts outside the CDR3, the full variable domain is DTAVSQTPKYLVTQMGNDKSIKCEQNLGHDTMYWYKQDSKKFLKIMFSYNNKELIINETVPNRFSPKSPDKAHLNLHINSLELGDSAVYFCASSTTGTNTEAFFGQGTRLTVV.

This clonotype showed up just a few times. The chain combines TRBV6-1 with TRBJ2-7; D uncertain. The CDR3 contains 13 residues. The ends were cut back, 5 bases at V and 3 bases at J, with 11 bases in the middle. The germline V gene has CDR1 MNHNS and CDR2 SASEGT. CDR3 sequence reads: CASSLRFDYEQYF. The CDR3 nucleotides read TGTGCCAGCAGTCTGAGATTCGACTACGAGCAGTACTTC.

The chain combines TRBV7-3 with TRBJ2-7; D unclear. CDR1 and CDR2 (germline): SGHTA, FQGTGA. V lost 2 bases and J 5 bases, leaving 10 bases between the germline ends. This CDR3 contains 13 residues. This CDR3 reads CASSLDSDHEQYF. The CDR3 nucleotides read TGTGCCAGCAGCTTAGATTCGGACCACGAGCAGTACTTC.

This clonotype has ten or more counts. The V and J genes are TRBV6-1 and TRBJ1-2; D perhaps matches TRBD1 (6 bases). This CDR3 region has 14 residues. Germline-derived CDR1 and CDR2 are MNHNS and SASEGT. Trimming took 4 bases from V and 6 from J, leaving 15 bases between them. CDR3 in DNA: TGTGCCAGCAGTGTGTCGGGGGCAAAAGATGGCTACACCTTC. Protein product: CASSVSGAKDGYTF.

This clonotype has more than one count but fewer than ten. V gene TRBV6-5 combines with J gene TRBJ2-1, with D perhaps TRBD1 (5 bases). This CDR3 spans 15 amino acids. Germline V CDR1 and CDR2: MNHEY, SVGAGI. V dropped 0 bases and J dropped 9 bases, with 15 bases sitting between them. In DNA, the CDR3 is TGTGCCAGCAGTTACTCGTACAGGTACACCCCTGAGCAGTTCTTC. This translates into CASSYSYRYTPEQFF.

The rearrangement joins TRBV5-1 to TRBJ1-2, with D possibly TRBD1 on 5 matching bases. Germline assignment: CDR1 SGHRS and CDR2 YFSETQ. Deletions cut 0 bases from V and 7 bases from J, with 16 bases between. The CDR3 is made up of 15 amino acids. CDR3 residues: CASSLGQGRGRGYTF. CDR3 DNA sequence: TGCGCCAGCAGCTTGGGCCAGGGACGGGGCCGTGGCTACACCTTC.

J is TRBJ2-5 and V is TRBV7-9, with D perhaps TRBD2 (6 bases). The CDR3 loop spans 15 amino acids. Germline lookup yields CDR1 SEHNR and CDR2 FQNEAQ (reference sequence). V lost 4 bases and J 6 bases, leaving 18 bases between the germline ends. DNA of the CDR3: TGTGCCAGCAGCTCCCCCGGGACTGCCCCGAAGACCCAGTACTTC. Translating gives CASSSPGTAPKTQYF. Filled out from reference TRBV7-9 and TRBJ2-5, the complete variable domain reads DTGVSQNPRHKITKRGQNVTFRCDPISEHNRLYWYRQTLGQGPEFLTYFQNEAQLEKSRLLSDRFSAERPKGSFSTLEIQRTEQGDSAMYLCASSSPGTAPKTQYFGPGTRLLVL.

CDR3 nucleotides: TGTGCCAGCAGTTCTCGCTTCCCCGGCGCGAGCGGTACGCAGTATTTT. As protein: CASSSRFPGASGTQYF. The chain joins TRBV6-5 to TRBJ2-3; weak D call: TRBD2 (5 bases). V lost 4 bases and J lost 8, with 22 bases in between. There are 16 residues in the CDR3. From germline, CDR1 is MNHEY and CDR2 SVGAGI.

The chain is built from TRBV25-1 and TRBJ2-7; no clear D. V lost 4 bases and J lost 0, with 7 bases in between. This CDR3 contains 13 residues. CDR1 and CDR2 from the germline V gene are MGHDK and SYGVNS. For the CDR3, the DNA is TGTGCCAGCAGTGGCTATATCTCCTACGAGCAGTACTTC. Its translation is CASSGYISYEQYF.

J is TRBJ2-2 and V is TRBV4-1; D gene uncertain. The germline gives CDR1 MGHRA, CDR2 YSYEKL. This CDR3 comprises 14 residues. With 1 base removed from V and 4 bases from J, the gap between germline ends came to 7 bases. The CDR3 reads CASSQGAFTGELFF. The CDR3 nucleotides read TGCGCCAGCAGCCAAGGCGCCTTCACCGGGGAGCTGTTTTTT.